This TCR beta chain is drawn from a study of blood T cells in healthy people across ages. Combining a sample-barcoded 5' primer with a J-beta primer mix, a second PCR ran for roughly 6 to 12 cycles. MiXCR, run by TCRdb on the 5' RACE reads, gives a single entry per CDR3 protein. The table lists 650,000 to 800,000 distinct CDR3 sequences, over 40% of them singletons. The germline V and J ends were trimmed by 3 bases and 2 bases, with 13 bases remaining between them. The CDR3 totals 15 residues. This TCR was sampled from an elderly woman in good health. Material for sequencing was blood. The V and J genes are TRBV12-3 or TRBV12-4 and TRBJ1-2; the D is unclear. CDR3 sequence reads: CASSFLLRGNYGYTF. The CDR3 DNA follows: TGTGCCAGCAGTTTTCTACTCCGCGGGAACTATGGCTACACCTTC.